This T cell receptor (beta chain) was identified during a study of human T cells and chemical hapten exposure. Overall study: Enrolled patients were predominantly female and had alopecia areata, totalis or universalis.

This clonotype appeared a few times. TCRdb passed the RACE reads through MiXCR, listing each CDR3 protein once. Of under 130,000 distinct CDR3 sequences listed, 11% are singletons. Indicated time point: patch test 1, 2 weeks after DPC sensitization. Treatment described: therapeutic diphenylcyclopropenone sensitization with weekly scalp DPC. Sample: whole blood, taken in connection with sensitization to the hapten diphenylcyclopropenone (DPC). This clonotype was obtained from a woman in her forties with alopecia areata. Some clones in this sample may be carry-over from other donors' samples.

The CDR3 DNA reads TGCAGCGTCCCAGGGGGTGGGAAAAACATTCAGTACTTC. Amino acid sequence: CSVPGGGKNIQYF. This sequence joins TRBV29-1 and TRBJ2-4; 7 bases agree with TRBD1. V gave up 6 bases and J gave up 4 bases; unmatched junction bases: 6. CDR3 length equals 13 residues. CDR1 is SQVTM, CDR2 ANQGSEA, per germline.